This TCR beta chain is drawn from a study of T cell responses to AZD1222 COVID-19 vaccine. Germline V gives CDR1 LGHDT, CDR2 YNNKEL (reference sequence). V lost 6 bases, J lost 0 bases, and 11 bases stayed unmatched. CDR3 length: 16 residues. The repertoire was sequenced with immunoSEQ multiplex PCR; TCRdb's copy has only in-frame clones and lacks some. The sample lists around 130,000 clones, about 93% occurring once. The V call is TRBV3-1 (or the pseudogene TRBV3-2), the J call TRBJ2-7, with TRBD2 matching 7 bases. The sequencing used peripheral blood, collected 28 days after the second AZD1222 dose. The TCR was taken from an adult who received the AZD1222 COVID-19 vaccine. CDR3 sequence: CASREISGVSSYEQYF. The DNA of the CDR3 is TGTGCCAGCAGGGAGATAAGCGGGGTAAGCTCCTACGAGCAGTACTTC.